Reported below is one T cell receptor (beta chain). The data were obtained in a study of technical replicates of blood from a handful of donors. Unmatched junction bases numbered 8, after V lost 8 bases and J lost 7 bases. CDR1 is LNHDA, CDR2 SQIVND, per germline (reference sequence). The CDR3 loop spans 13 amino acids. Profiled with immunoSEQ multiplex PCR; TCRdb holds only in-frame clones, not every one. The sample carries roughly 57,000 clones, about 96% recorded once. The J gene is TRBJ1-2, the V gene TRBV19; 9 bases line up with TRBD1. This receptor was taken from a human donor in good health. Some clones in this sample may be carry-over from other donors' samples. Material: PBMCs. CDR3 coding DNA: TGTGCCAGTTCCGACAGGGGGATCGGTGGCTACACCTTC. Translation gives CASSDRGIGGYTF.